Listed below are T cell receptor beta chains from one sample, sequenced in a study of cytomegalovirus exposure and HLA in healthy donors. The assay was immunoSEQ multiplex PCR, and TCRdb's table has in-frame clones only and misses some. The sample gives roughly 99,000 clones, roughly 76% of which show up once; roughly 2% is in the top ten. Sequencing was performed on PBMCs. Receptors were obtained from a man aged 18 to 30 in good health and CMV-seronegative. Both conserved end residues are part of each CDR3. D genes are given only for firm matches. Some rows mark clone size as missing; the rest say once, few, many or name a class of expanded clone.

d_call cdr3_length j_call v_call clone_size cdr3_aa cdr3_nt
. 14 TRBJ2-5 TRBV7-6 . CASSPGRGLETQYF TGTGCCAGCAGCCCCGGCCGGGGTTTAGAGACCCAGTACTTC
TRBD2 17 TRBJ2-1 TRBV15 . CATRNPFTSGPTNEQFF TGTGCCACCCGGAATCCGTTTACTAGCGGACCTACGAATGAGCAGTTCTTC
TRBD1 15 TRBJ1-5 TRBV28 . CASTPGTGYNQPQHF TGTGCCAGCACCCCCGGGACAGGCTATAATCAGCCCCAGCATTTT
. 17 TRBJ1-2 TRBV7-8 . CASSHRDKGGIGYGYTF TGTGCCAGCAGTCACCGAGATAAGGGGGGGATCGGCTATGGCTACACCTTC
. 14 TRBJ1-2 TRBV6-5 . CASRPPDSNYGYTF TGTGCCAGCCGTCCCCCGGACAGTAACTATGGCTACACCTTC
TRBD1 17 TRBJ1-6 TRBV19 once CASSIDGTGGHNSPLHF TGTGCCAGTAGTATCGACGGGACAGGGGGGCATAATTCACCCCTCCACTTT
. 13 TRBJ2-5 TRBV18 once CASSPPRSETQYF TGTGCCAGCTCACCCCCCCGGTCAGAGACCCAGTACTTC
. 13 TRBJ2-7 TRBV7-8 . CASSFTGDYEQYF TGTGCCAGCAGCTTCACAGGAGACTACGAGCAGTACTTC
. 13 TRBJ1-2 TRBV25-1 . CASSELTDYGYTF TGTGCCAGCAGTGAATTAACAGACTATGGCTACACCTTC
TRBD1 16 TRBJ1-6 TRBV5-1 . CASSSETGVGYSPLHF TGCGCCAGCAGCTCCGAAACAGGGGTAGGGTACTCACCCCTCCACTTT
. 19 TRBJ2-5 TRBV5-1 . CASSLAWGTAGVLKETQYF TGCGCCAGCAGCTTGGCCTGGGGGACAGCGGGGGTTCTGAAAGAGACCCAGTACTTC
TRBD1 14 TRBJ1-4 TRBV5-6 . CASRATGEGEKLFF TGTGCCAGCAGAGCGACAGGGGAGGGTGAAAAACTGTTTTTT
TRBD1 17 TRBJ1-2 TRBV7-9 once CASSWRGPLQGDWGYTF TGTGCCAGCAGCTGGAGGGGCCCACTACAGGGGGATTGGGGCTACACCTTC
TRBD1 15 TRBJ1-6 TRBV19 few CASSNQGVVGSPLHF TGTGCCAGTTCCAACCAGGGGGTCGTCGGTTCACCCCTCCACTTT
TRBD1 15 TRBJ1-1 TRBV6-6 few CATKTDRGKNTEAFF TGTGCCACAAAAACGGACAGGGGCAAGAACACTGAAGCTTTCTTT
. 14 TRBJ2-2 TRBV7-9 . CASSVTGLTGELFF TGTGCCAGCAGCGTGACAGGCTTGACCGGGGAGCTGTTTTTT
. 11 TRBJ1-2 TRBV29-1 few CSVEANYGHTF TGCAGCGTTGAAGCTAACTATGGCCACACCTTC
TRBD1 15 TRBJ2-7 TRBV5-4 . CASSERTGGVDEQYF TGTGCCAGCAGCGAGAGGACAGGGGGCGTGGACGAGCAGTACTTC
. 17 TRBJ2-3 TRBV6-1 . CASSEAGRGPFTDTQYF TGTGCCAGCAGTGAAGCAGGGCGGGGGCCATTCACAGATACGCAGTATTTT
TRBD1 15 TRBJ1-1 TRBV27 . CASSLKGGEDTEAFF TGTGCCAGCAGTTTAAAAGGGGGCGAGGACACTGAAGCTTTCTTT
. 12 TRBJ2-7 TRBV6-5 . CASSPRGSEQYF TGTGCCAGCAGTCCCAGGGGTAGCGAGCAGTACTTC